This paragraph covers one TCR beta chain sequence. No antigen is known for it. The method was immunoSEQ multiplex PCR; TCRdb's version includes in-frame clones alone and lacks a portion of them. The sample holds around 250,000 clones, nearly 90% seen once. This entry belongs to a study of cytomegalovirus exposure and HLA in healthy donors. About the study: The roughly 130 validation repertoires used the same platform as the approximately 670 first-cohort repertoires (as reported by a later analysis).

Findings of the study overall: A few chains linked to CMV were shown in vitro to be specific for CMV antigens. The investigators catalogued some 160 TCR beta chains as cytomegalovirus-associated.

This CDR3 is 15 amino acids long. Germline V CDR1 and CDR2: SGDLS, YYNGEE. Deletions cut 0 bases from V and 5 bases from J, with 14 bases between. The chain combines TRBV9 with TRBJ2-5; possible D gene TRBD2, 6 bases. Sequenced sample: PBMCs. The receptor was derived from a woman younger than 30 in good health and CMV-seronegative. The CDR3 is CASSVDNWGRETQYF. The CDR3 bases are TGTGCCAGCAGCGTAGATAATTGGGGGAGGGAGACCCAGTACTTC.